This T cell receptor beta chain was identified during a study of tumor-infiltrating lymphocytes in localized non-small cell lung cancer. The data were produced by immunoSEQ multiplex PCR, yet TCRdb's version contains in-frame clones alone and is incomplete. The table shows around 17,000 clones, with 45% occurring only once. The length of the CDR3 is 14 residues. The V gene end was trimmed by 4 bases and the J gene end by 5 bases; junction bases not matched to a gene: 3. The germline V gene encodes CDR1 LGHNA and CDR2 YSLEER. Whole-study results and caveats: Higher tumor T cell infiltration than in uninvolved lung was supported by TCRbeta sequencing. Different pieces of the same tissue were used for each assay.

As to this clone: Its specificity is unknown.

Material for sequencing was lung tumor tissue. V is TRBV4-3 and J is TRBJ1-5; 9 bases match TRBD1. The clonotype originates from a human donor with non-small cell lung cancer. The CDR3 nucleotides are TGCGCCAGCAGCCGTGACAGGGGGGATCAGCCCCAGCATTTT. This sequence encodes CASSRDRGDQPQHF.